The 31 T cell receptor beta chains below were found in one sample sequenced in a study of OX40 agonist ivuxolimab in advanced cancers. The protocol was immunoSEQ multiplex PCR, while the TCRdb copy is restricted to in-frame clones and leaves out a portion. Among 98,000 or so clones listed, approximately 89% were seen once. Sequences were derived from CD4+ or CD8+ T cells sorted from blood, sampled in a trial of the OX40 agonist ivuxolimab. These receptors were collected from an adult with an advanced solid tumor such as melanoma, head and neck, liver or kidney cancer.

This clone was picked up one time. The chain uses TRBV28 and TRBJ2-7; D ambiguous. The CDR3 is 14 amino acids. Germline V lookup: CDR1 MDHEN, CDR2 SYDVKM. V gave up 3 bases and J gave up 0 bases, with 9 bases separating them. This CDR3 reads CASSFDQSSYEQYF. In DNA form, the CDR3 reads TGTGCCAGCAGTTTTGACCAGAGCTCCTACGAGCAGTACTTC.

The CDR3 nucleotides are TGTGCCAGCAGCTCAGGACAATATGGCTACACCTTC. Encoded protein: CASSSGQYGYTF. The rearrangement links TRBV7-3 to TRBJ1-2; TRBD1 might be the D (5 bases). Germline V lookup: CDR1 SGHTA, CDR2 FQGTGA. Trimming removed 4 bases at V and 5 bases at J, with 8 bases between. This CDR3 region has 12 residues. The whole variable domain, remainder taken from reference TRBV7-3 and TRBJ1-2, is GAGVSQTPSNKVTEKGKYVELRCDPISGHTALYWYRQSLGQGPEFLIYFQGTGAADDSGLPNDRFFAVRPEGSVSTLKIQRTERGDSAVYLCASSSGQYGYTFGSGTRLTVV.

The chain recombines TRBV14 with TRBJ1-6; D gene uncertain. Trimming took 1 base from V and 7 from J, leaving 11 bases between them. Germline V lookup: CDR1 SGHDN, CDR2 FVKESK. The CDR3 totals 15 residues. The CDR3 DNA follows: TGTGCCAGCAGCCAAGCGCACGGTAAAAATTCACCCCTCCACTTT. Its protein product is CASSQAHGKNSPLHF.

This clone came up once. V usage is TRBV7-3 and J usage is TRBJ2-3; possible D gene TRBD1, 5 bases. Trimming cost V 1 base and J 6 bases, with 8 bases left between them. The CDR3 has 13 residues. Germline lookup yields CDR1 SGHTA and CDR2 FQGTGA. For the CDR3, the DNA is TGTGCCAGCAGCTTAAATAACAGGGATACGCAGTATTTT. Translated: CASSLNNRDTQYF.

Here the CDR3 reads CASSLSGGRGYEQYF. Written as DNA, the CDR3 is TGCGCCAGCAGCTTGAGCGGCGGGAGGGGCTACGAGCAGTACTTC. The genes are TRBV5-1 and TRBJ2-7; TRBD2 agrees at 9 bases. Germline values: CDR1 SGHRS, CDR2 YFSETQ. There are 15 residues in the CDR3. Losses at the gene ends were 1 base for V and 3 bases for J; bases not matched to a gene: 5.

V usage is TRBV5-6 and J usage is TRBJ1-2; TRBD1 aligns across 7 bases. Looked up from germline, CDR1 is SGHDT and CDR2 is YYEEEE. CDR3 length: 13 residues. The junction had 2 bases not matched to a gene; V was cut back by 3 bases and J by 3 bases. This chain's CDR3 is CASSSTGDYGYTF. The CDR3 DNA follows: TGTGCCAGCAGCTCTACAGGGGACTATGGCTACACCTTC.

The CDR3 here is CASSPGQADEAFF. CDR3 sequence (DNA): TGTGCCAGCAGCCCGGGACAGGCCGATGAAGCTTTCTTT. The chain joins TRBV7-9 to TRBJ1-1, with 8 bases matching TRBD1. This CDR3 is 13 amino acids long. Trimming removed 5 bases from V and 7 bases from J; junction bases left unmatched: 6. Germline V gene lookup returns CDR1 SEHNR and CDR2 FQNEAQ (reference sequence).

The CDR3 loop is CAWSVLAETQYF. As DNA, the CDR3 is TGTGCCTGGAGTGTACTAGCTGAGACCCAGTACTTC. V and J are TRBV30 and TRBJ2-5; weak D call: TRBD2 (6 bases). Trimming stripped 0 bases from V and 5 bases from J, with 7 bases between. Looked up from germline, CDR1 is GTSNPN and CDR2 is SVGIG (reference sequence). The CDR3 is 12 residues long.

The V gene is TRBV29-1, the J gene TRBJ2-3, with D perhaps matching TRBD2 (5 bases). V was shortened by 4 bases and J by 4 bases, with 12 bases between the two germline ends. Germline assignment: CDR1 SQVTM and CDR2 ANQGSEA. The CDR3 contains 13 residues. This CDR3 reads CSVGGLKADTQYF. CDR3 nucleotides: TGCAGCGTTGGAGGACTGAAGGCAGATACGCAGTATTTT.

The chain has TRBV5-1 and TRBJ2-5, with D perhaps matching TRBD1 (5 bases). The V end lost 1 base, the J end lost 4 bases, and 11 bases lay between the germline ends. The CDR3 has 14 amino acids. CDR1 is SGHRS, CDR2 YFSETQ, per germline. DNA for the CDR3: TGCGCCAGCAGCTTGAGCAGGGTGGGAGAGACCCAGTACTTC. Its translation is CASSLSRVGETQYF.

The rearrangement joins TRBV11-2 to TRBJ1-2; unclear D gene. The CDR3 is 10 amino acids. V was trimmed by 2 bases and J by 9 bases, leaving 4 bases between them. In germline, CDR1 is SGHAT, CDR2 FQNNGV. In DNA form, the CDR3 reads TGTGCCAGCAGCTTATCATGCTACACCTTC. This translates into CASSLSCYTF.

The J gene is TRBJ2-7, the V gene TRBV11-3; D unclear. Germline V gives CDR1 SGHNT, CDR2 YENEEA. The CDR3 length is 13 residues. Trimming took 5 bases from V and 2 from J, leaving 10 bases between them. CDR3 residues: CASSKDGPYEQYF. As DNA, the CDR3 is TGTGCCAGCAGCAAGGACGGCCCCTACGAGCAGTACTTC.

CDR3 residues: CASSLSGHEQYF. CDR3 bases: TGTGCCAGCAGCTTATCAGGCCACGAGCAGTACTTC. The gene calls are TRBV11-2 and TRBJ2-7; D is uncertain. CDR1 SGHAT and CDR2 FQNNGV come from the germline V gene. V was cut by 2 bases and J by 5 bases, with 7 bases left in between. The CDR3 is 12 residues long.

This CDR3 is CASSRNNQPQHF. The CDR3 nucleotides read TGTGCCAGTAGTAGAAACAATCAGCCCCAGCATTTT. The genes are TRBV19 and TRBJ1-5; D gene unclear. The germline V and J ends were trimmed by 4 bases and 3 bases, with 4 bases remaining between them. Germline-derived CDR1 and CDR2 are LNHDA and SQIVND (reference sequence). The CDR3 covers 12 residues.

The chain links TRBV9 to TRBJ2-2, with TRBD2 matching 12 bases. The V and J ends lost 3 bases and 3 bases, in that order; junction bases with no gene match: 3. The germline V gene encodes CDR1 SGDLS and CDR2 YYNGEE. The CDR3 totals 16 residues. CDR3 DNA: TGTGCCAGCAGCGAACGACTAGCGGGGGACACCGGGGAGCTGTTTTTT. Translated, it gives CASSERLAGDTGELFF.

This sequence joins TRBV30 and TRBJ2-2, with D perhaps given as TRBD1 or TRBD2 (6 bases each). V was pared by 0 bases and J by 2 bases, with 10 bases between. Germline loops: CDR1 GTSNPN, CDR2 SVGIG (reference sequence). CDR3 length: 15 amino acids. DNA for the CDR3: TGTGCCTGGAGTGTGGGGGGCGCAAACACCGGGGAGCTGTTTTTT. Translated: CAWSVGGANTGELFF.

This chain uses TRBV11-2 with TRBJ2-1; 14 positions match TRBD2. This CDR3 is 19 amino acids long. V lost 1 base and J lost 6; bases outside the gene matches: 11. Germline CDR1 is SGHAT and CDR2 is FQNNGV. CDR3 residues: CASSLGFNSGLAGVNEQFF. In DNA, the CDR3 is TGTGCCAGCAGCTTAGGTTTCAACTCGGGACTAGCGGGAGTCAATGAGCAGTTCTTC.

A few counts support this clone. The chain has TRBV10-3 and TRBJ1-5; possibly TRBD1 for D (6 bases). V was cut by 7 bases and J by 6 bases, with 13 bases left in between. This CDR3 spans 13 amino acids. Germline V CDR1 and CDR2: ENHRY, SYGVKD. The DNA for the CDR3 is TGTGCCATCACACAGGGTCCAGCTCAGCCCCAGCATTTT. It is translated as CAITQGPAQPQHF.

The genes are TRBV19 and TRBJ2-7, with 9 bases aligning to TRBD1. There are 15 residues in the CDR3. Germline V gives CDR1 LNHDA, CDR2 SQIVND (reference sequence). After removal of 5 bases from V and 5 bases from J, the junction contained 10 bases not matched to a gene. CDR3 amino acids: CASSALTGGEDEQYF. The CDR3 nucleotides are TGTGCCAGTAGTGCCTTGACAGGGGGTGAGGACGAGCAGTACTTC.

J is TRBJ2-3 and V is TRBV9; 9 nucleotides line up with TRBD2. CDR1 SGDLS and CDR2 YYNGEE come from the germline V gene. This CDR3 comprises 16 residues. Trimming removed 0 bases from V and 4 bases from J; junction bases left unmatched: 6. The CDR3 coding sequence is TGTGCCAGCAGCGTAGCTAGGACTAGCGAGGCAGATACGCAGTATTTT. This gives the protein CASSVARTSEADTQYF.

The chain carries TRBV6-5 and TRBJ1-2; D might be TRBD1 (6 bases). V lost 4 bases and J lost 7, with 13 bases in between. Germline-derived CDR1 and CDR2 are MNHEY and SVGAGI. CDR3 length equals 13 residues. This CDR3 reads CASSSQGYGGYTF. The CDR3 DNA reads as TGTGCCAGCAGTTCCCAGGGGTACGGTGGCTACACCTTC.

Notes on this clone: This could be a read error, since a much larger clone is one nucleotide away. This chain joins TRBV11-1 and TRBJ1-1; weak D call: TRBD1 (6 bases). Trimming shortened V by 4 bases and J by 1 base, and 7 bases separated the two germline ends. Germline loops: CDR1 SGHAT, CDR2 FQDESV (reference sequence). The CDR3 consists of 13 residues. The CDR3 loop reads CASSSQGNTEAFF. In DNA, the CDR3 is TGTGCCAGCAGCTCACAGGGGAACACTGAAGCTTTCTTT.

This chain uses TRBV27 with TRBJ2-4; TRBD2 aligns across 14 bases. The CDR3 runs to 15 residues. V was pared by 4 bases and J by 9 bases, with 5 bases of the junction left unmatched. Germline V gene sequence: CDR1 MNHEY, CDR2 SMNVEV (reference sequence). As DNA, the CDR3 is TGTGCCAGCAGTTCGGGACTAGCGGGGGTGGGCATTCAGTACTTC. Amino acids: CASSSGLAGVGIQYF.

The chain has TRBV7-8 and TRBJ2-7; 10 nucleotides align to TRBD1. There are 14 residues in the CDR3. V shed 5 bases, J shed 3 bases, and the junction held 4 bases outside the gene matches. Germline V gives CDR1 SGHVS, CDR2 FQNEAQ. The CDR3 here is CASSEGQGIYEQYF. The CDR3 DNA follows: TGTGCCAGCAGCGAGGGACAGGGGATCTACGAGCAGTACTTC.

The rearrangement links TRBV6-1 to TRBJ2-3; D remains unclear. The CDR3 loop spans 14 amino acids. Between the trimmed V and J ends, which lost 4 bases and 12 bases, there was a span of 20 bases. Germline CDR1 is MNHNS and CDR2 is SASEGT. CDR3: CASSGQAGVLAQYF. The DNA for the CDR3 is TGTGCCAGCAGTGGTCAGGCTGGTGTTCTGGCCCAGTATTTT.

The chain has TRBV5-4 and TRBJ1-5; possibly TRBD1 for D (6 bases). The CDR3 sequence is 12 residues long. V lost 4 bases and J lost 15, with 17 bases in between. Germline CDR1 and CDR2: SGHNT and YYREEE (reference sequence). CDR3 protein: CASSRNGGRMHF. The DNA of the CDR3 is TGTGCCAGCAGCCGTAACGGGGGCCGAATGCATTTT.

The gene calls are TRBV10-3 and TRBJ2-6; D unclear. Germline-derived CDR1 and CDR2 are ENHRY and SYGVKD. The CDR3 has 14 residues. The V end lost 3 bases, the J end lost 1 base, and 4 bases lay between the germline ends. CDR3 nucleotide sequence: TGTGCCATCAGTGATTCGTCTGGGGCCAACGTCCTGACTTTC. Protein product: CAISDSSGANVLTF.

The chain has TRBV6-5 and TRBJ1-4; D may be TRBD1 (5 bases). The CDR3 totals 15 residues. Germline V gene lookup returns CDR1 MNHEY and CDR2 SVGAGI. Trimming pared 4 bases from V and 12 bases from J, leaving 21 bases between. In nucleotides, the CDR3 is TGTGCCAGCAGTTCCGGGACCGTGGGCCATGAGGAACTGTTTTTT. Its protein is CASSSGTVGHEELFF.

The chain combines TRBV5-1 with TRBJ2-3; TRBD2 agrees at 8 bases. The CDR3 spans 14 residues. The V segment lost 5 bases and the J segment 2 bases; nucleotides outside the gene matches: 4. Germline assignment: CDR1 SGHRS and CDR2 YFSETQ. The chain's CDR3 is CASRGGGSTDTQYF. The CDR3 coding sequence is TGCGCCAGCAGAGGCGGGGGGTCCACAGATACGCAGTATTTT.

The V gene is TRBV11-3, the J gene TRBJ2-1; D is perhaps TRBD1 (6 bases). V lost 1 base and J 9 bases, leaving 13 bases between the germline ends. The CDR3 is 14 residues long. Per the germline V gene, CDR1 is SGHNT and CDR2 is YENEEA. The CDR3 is CASSLGDPRGEQFF. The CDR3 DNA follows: TGTGCCAGCAGCTTAGGCGACCCCAGGGGTGAGCAGTTCTTC.

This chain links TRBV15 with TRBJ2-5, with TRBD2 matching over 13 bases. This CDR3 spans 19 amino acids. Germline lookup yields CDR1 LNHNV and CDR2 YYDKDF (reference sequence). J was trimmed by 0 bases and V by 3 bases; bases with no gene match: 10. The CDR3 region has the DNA TGTGCCACCAGCAGCGAAGGGACTAGCGGGACCTGGTACCAAGAGACCCAGTACTTC. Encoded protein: CATSSEGTSGTWYQETQYF.